A selection of T cell receptor beta chains follows, all from one sample in a study of beta chain features in type 1 diabetes. Measured with immunoSEQ multiplex PCR; TCRdb has only the in-frame clones, and not every one. The data show some 22,000 clones, with approximately 70% seen just once and approximately 2.3% held by the top ten. The sequencing input was Tregs from blood. These receptors all come from a woman aged 40 to 50 in good health. Both conserved end residues are part of each CDR3. D genes are given only for firm matches. Expanded clones get a size class; other rows say once, few or many, or leave the size out.

clone_size	d_call	cdr3_length	j_call	v_call	cdr3_nt	cdr3_aa
NA	TRBD2	15	TRBJ2-3	TRBV28	TGTGCCAGCATCTCCCCAGCGGGGGGTCGGGATACGCAGTATTTT	CASISPAGGRDTQYF
NA	TRBD1	15	TRBJ2-7	TRBV27	TGTGCCAGCAGTTTAGGGCAGGGGGCGTATTACGAGCAGTACTTC	CASSLGQGAYYEQYF
NA	TRBD1	15	TRBJ1-5	TRBV5-6	TGTGCCAGCAGCTCGGGACAGGGGGCTTGGCAGCCCCAGCATTTT	CASSSGQGAWQPQHF
NA	NA	13	TRBJ1-1	TRBV27	TGTGCCAGCACAGGCAACGTGAACACTGAAGCTTTCTTT	CASTGNVNTEAFF
few	NA	13	TRBJ1-1	TRBV2	TGTGCCAGCAAAAGGGAACAGAGGGAGAAAGCTTTCTTT	CASKREQREKAFF
NA	TRBD2	16	TRBJ2-5	TRBV7-8	TGTGCCAGCAGCTTACTAGGACTAGCGGGGGAAGAGACCCAGTACTTC	CASSLLGLAGEETQYF
few	NA	13	TRBJ2-7	TRBV6-6	TGTGCCAGCAGTTACTCGTATTCCTACGAGCAGTACTTC	CASSYSYSYEQYF
NA	TRBD2	16	TRBJ2-1	TRBV7-2	TGTGCCAGCAGCCCCCTATGGACTAGCGGGGCCAATGAGCAGTTCTTC	CASSPLWTSGANEQFF
NA	TRBD2	15	TRBJ2-2	TRBV19	TGTGCCAGTAGTCAACTAGCGGCGAACACCGGGGAGCTGTTTTTT	CASSQLAANTGELFF
NA	NA	15	TRBJ1-1	TRBV18	TGTGCCAGCTCACCGACAGACAGCATGAACACTGAAGCTTTCTTT	CASSPTDSMNTEAFF
few	NA	13	TRBJ1-2	TRBV27	TGTGCCAGCAGCGGCGGGGCGCTTTATGGCTACACCTTC	CASSGGALYGYTF
NA	TRBD1	13	TRBJ2-7	TRBV7-9	TGTGCCAGCAGCAAGACAGGGGCCTTGGTGCAGTACTTC	CASSKTGALVQYF
NA	NA	14	TRBJ2-3	TRBV10-3	TGTGCCACGTCCCAGACGGGGGTTCGGGATACGCAGTATTTT	CATSQTGVRDTQYF
NA	NA	12	TRBJ2-1	TRBV28	TGTGCCACTTCTAGCTCCTACAATGAGCAGTTCTTC	CATSSSYNEQFF
NA	TRBD1	15	TRBJ2-7	TRBV19	TGTGCCAGTAGTCTCAGACAGGGACCGACCTACGAGCAGTACTTC	CASSLRQGPTYEQYF
NA	TRBD1	16	TRBJ2-3	TRBV2	TGTGCCAGCAGTGGGCGGGGACAGGGGTTTGTAGATACGCAGTATTTT	CASSGRGQGFVDTQYF
once	NA	15	TRBJ2-5	TRBV7-9	TGTGCCAGCAGCTTAGGGGTACAGTACCAAGAGACCCAGTACTTC	CASSLGVQYQETQYF
NA	NA	13	TRBJ1-2	TRBV25-1	TGTGCCAGCAGTGGACGGGTCAACTATGGCTACACCTTC	CASSGRVNYGYTF
NA	NA	14	TRBJ2-1	TRBV7-2	TGTGCCAGCAGCTGGGCAGGGGTTATCAATGAGCAGTTCTTC	CASSWAGVINEQFF
NA	TRBD1	13	TRBJ1-5	TRBV19	TGTGCCCGCCGGGACAGGTCTAATCAGCCCCAGCATTTT	CARRDRSNQPQHF
NA	NA	16	TRBJ1-2	TRBV7-9	TGTGCCAGCAGCTTAGGGTTGCAGGGTAGATACTATGGCTACACCTTC	CASSLGLQGRYYGYTF
NA	NA	12	TRBJ1-2	TRBV28	TGTGCCAGCGGTGAGGGAGACTATGGCTACACCTTC	CASGEGDYGYTF
once	NA	16	TRBJ1-5	TRBV7-2	TGTGCCAGCAGCTTAGAGTCGGGGGGCGCGATCAGGCCCCAGCATTTT	CASSLESGGAIRPQHF
few	NA	16	TRBJ2-1	TRBV7-2	TGTGCCAGCAGCCCCCCCGACGCGGGGGCCAGGGGTGAGCAGTTCTTC	CASSPPDAGARGEQFF
once	NA	15	TRBJ2-3	TRBV6-6	TGTGGGCCGTGGGGGGGGCCCTCTGGCACAGATACGCAGTATTTT	CGPWGGPSGTDTQYF
NA	NA	13	TRBJ1-4	TRBV10-3	TGTGCCACCGAAAGGGGTCGGGATGAAAAACTGTTTTTT	CATERGRDEKLFF
NA	NA	15	TRBJ2-3	TRBV11-2	TGTGCCAGCAGCTTTCTGGGCGGGGCGACAGATACGCAGTATTTT	CASSFLGGATDTQYF
few	NA	15	TRBJ2-7	TRBV21-1	TGTGCCAGCAGCAATCGGGGACAGGGGTCCCACGAGCAGTACTTC	CASSNRGQGSHEQYF
NA	TRBD2	16	TRBJ2-1	TRBV19	TGTGCCAGTAGTATTTGGCGGGGGGACGCCTACAATGAGCAGTTCTTC	CASSIWRGDAYNEQFF
NA	NA	11	TRBJ2-2	TRBV5-6	TGTGCCAGCAGCTTGTCTGGGGAGCTGTTTTTT	CASSLSGELFF
NA	TRBD2	15	TRBJ2-5	TRBV5-1	TGCGCCAGCAGCCCCTCGGCGGGGGTCCAAGAGACCCAGTACTTC	CASSPSAGVQETQYF
NA	TRBD2	15	TRBJ2-5	TRBV11-2	TGTGCCAGCAGCTTCGGACTAGCGGGGGGTGCGGCCCAGTACTTC	CASSFGLAGGAAQYF
NA	NA	13	TRBJ1-2	TRBV29-1	TGCAGCGCCTCTCGGGTGCGGGACTATGGCTACACCTTC	CSASRVRDYGYTF
NA	NA	14	TRBJ2-7	TRBV11-2	TGTGCCAGCAGCTTAGAACAGGATCGATACGAGCAGTACTTC	CASSLEQDRYEQYF
NA	TRBD1	14	TRBJ2-1	TRBV5-1	TGCGCCAGCAGCTTGGGGGGGACAGTCAATGAGCAGTTCTTC	CASSLGGTVNEQFF
NA	NA	13	TRBJ2-7	TRBV5-1	TGCGCCAGCAGAGTGACTAGGACGGCCGAGCAGTACTTC	CASRVTRTAEQYF
NA	NA	16	TRBJ1-6	TRBV11-2	TGTGCCAGCAGCTTAGCCGGGGGAGGGCTTAATTCCCCCCTCCACTTT	CASSLAGGGLNSPLHF
few	NA	13	TRBJ1-5	TRBV6-5	TGTGCCAGCACCAGGGGCCCGAGTCAGCCCCAGCATTTT	CASTRGPSQPQHF
NA	NA	11	TRBJ1-2	TRBV10-2	TGCGCCAGCAGCCGAGACAGTGCCTACACCTTC	CASSRDSAYTF
NA	NA	12	TRBJ2-3	TRBV29-1	TGCAGCGTTGGTCCCTCGGGAGATACGCAGTATTTT	CSVGPSGDTQYF
NA	NA	12	TRBJ2-2	TRBV7-2	TGTGCCAGCAGCTCGTCCACCGGGGAGCTGTTTTTT	CASSSSTGELFF
once	TRBD2	15	TRBJ2-5	TRBV7-2	TGTGCCAGCAGCTTCCCTCTAGCGGGGGGAGAGACCCAGTACTTC	CASSFPLAGGETQYF
NA	NA	17	TRBJ1-6	TRBV25-1	TGTGCCAGCAGTGAATCTGCGAGCGGGGGCTGGAGGTCACCCCTCCACTTT	CASSESASGGWRSPLHF
medium-sized	TRBD1	14	TRBJ1-4	TRBV7-6	TGTGCCAGCAGGGAGACAGGGTACACTGAAAAACTGTTTTTT	CASRETGYTEKLFF
NA	TRBD2	16	TRBJ2-5	TRBV9	TGTGCCAGCAGCGTAGGCGTGGGGGGGGTTGAAGAGACCCAGTACTTC	CASSVGVGGVEETQYF
few	TRBD1	16	TRBJ1-2	TRBV7-2	TGTGCCAGCAGCCCCCAGGGACAGGGATTATCTAAAGGCTACACCTTC	CASSPQGQGLSKGYTF
NA	NA	11	TRBJ2-7	TRBV29-1	TGCAGCGTTGGGCCCACCTACGAGCAGTACTTC	CSVGPTYEQYF
few	NA	14	TRBJ1-2	TRBV6-5	TGTGCCAGCAGCCCGGCGAGGTTTCTCTCTGGCTACACCTTC	CASSPARFLSGYTF
NA	NA	15	TRBJ2-1	TRBV10-2	TGCGCCAGCAAGGCGGGCGGGGACCCCTACAATGAGCAGTTCTTC	CASKAGGDPYNEQFF
NA	TRBD2	15	TRBJ2-7	TRBV29-1	TGCAGCGTTGCACTAGCGGGGGCTGGTCCGATAGAGCAGTACTTC	CSVALAGAGPIEQYF
NA	TRBD2	13	TRBJ2-5	TRBV11-3	TGTGCCAGCAGCCCTGCGGGGGGCGAGACCCAGTACTTC	CASSPAGGETQYF
once	NA	14	TRBJ1-2	TRBV7-9	TGTGCCAGCAGCTTAAATGTAGAGGGCTATGGCTACACCTTC	CASSLNVEGYGYTF
NA	NA	15	TRBJ2-2	TRBV5-1	TGCGCCAGCAGTTCCATAGCTCTGGACACCGGGGAGCTGTTTTTT	CASSSIALDTGELFF
NA	NA	15	TRBJ2-3	TRBV27	TGTGCCAGCAGTTTAGAGGGCCTCCACACAGATACGCAGTATTTT	CASSLEGLHTDTQYF
few	NA	14	TRBJ2-7	TRBV7-9	TGTGCCAGCTCCAGCGCCGGGGTTCGCTACGAGCAGTACTTC	CASSSAGVRYEQYF
NA	TRBD2	16	TRBJ2-1	TRBV7-9	TGTGCCAGCAGCTTAGGGCGGGGGGGAAGGAGGGATGAGCAGTTCTTC	CASSLGRGGRRDEQFF
NA	NA	13	TRBJ2-3	TRBV29-1	TGCAGCGTTGGAGAGACAGCCCCAGATACGCAGTATTTT	CSVGETAPDTQYF
once	NA	17	TRBJ1-4	TRBV6-1	TGTGCCAGCAGTGAAGCCGCGGGACGGGTGGGGCGTGAAAAACTGTTTTTT	CASSEAAGRVGREKLFF
few	TRBD2	16	TRBJ2-3	TRBV5-6	TGTGCCAGCAGCTCCCCGGGACTAGCGCGCACAGATACGCAGTATTTT	CASSSPGLARTDTQYF
NA	TRBD2	15	TRBJ2-3	TRBV2	TGTGCCAGCACCCCACGGACTAGTGGCACAGATACGCAGTATTTT	CASTPRTSGTDTQYF